The present T cell receptor beta chain was sequenced within a study of blood T cell repertoires in COVID-19 (dated by TCRdb to the early 2020s). In the study overall: Samples from collaborators originated in the United States, Italy and Spain and spanned both the acute and convalescent phases of COVID-19. The prospective study material was composed of cDNA or gDNA derived from T cells, B-cell-depleted T cells, or PBMCs. The dataset comprised deeply sampled blood TCRbeta repertoires from subjects exposed to, actively infected with, or recovered from COVID-19. The repertoires were made available in a free public database intended to serve as a resource for research on the immune response to SARS-CoV-2. Samples came from the ongoing ImmuneRACE study (first 160 participants) plus 1,254 subjects from 6 global collaborators. The sample metadata nearly always contained a de-identified subject ID, COVID-19 status, age in years and sex. HLA class I and class II types, where available, came from metadata supplied by the sample provider rather than from assay-based typing.

There are 14 amino acids in the CDR3, from cysteine to phenylalanine inclusive. CDR3 DNA is the only sequence kept; it has 42 bases, read in frame from the first base. Deletion took 3 bases off V and 8 bases off J, with a span of 14 bases between the germline ends. Looking up the germline V gene yields CDR1 KGHSH and CDR2 LQKENI. Here is what the overall study found, with its caveats: Clinical and demographic metadata were provided uncurated, with the amount varying by source and participant.

One collaborating source in Seattle enrolled patients while the patients were actively infected and followed the patients over time throughout the course of disease. The collaborating institutions used their own protocols to collect whole blood in K2EDTA tubes. Collaborator samples were shipped for TCRbeta analysis as frozen whole blood, isolated PBMCs, or DNA extracted from either sample type. As for this clone: Its antigen specificity is not known. No much larger clone exists at a distance of one base, and base qualities are not known.

TCRbeta CDR3 regions were amplified from genomic DNA by means of the immunoSEQ Assay, a bias-controlled multiplex PCR. Per the authors' processing: Nucleated cell counts per sample were estimated from amplification of reference gene primers within the assay. To quantify the absolute abundance of each unique TCRbeta CDR3 rearrangement, sequence reads were collapsed and filtered. For each sample, productive Simpson clonality was calculated as the square root of Simpson's diversity index across productive rearrangements. TCRdb mirrors the immuneACCESS table, restricted to in-frame sequences. Some clones are absent from its copies; in checked studies, under half trace to an unresolved V gene, and the reason for the others is unknown. That table is the source of V, J and clone size, and D and trimming were worked out from the DNA. The sample yields around 440,000 clones; 88% were counted once. The ten biggest clones cover 10% to 15% of the sample.

The receptor comes from a woman in her fifties or sixties with COVID-19, enrolled during active disease. Sequenced material: peripheral blood. This chain joins TRBV18 to TRBJ2-1, and the D gene may be TRBD2, 6 bases matching. The DNA sequence is given as TGTGCCAGCTCACCGAGGCGCGGGAACGATGAGCAGTTCTTC. Translated, it reads CASSPRRGNDEQFF.